This T cell receptor (beta chain) was captured by sequencing in a study of T cell repertoires in cytomegalovirus infection. Study at large: TCR beta signatures that were public indicated CMV infection and matching HLA type.

This clonotype was detected only a few times. TCRdb fed the reads into MiXCR, producing one record per CDR3 protein. The sample carries under 800,000 distinct CDR3 sequences, 20% to 25% recorded once. This sequence originates from a human donor in good health (CMV status not recorded). Some clones in this sample may be carry-over from other donors' samples. Sequenced input: CD8+ T cells from PBMCs.

In DNA, the CDR3 is TGTGCCACCAGTGGATTCACGGGAAGCGTGGGTACTGAAGCTTTCTTT. It translates to CATSGFTGSVGTEAFF. This chain links TRBV24-1 with TRBJ1-1; D not certain. CDR3 length equals 16 residues. V gave up 5 bases and J gave up 5 bases, with 20 bases separating them. Per the germline V gene, CDR1 is KGHDR and CDR2 is SFDVKD.